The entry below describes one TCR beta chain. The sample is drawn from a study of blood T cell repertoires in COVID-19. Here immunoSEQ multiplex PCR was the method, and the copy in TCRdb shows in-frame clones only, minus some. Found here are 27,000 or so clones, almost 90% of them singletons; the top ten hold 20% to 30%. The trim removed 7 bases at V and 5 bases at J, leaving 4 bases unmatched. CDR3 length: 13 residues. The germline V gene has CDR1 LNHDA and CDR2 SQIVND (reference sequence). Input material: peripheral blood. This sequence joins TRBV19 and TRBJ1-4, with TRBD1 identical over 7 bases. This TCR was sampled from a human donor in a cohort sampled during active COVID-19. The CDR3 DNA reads TGTGCCAGTACCGGGGACAGCAATGAAAAACTGTTTTTT. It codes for CASTGDSNEKLFF.